A selection of T cell receptor beta chains follows, all from one sample in a study of T cell responses to AZD1222 COVID-19 vaccine. Clones were sequenced by immunoSEQ multiplex PCR, and TCRdb holds only the in-frame ones, with some missing. The sample consists of about 120,000 clones, 88% of them appearing once. The sample here was peripheral blood, taken on day 0 of MenACWY control vaccination. These receptors all come from an adult in good health. Each CDR3 is given with its conserved first and last residue. Each record gives: clone size, J gene, V gene, D gene, CDR3 DNA, CDR3 protein. The D gene is left open where the match is weak. The size of a clone is reported for some rows only, either as once, few or many, or as a class for expanded clones.

clone size: .; J gene: TRBJ1-4; V gene: TRBV9; D gene: .; CDR3 DNA: TGTGCCAGCAGCGTAGAGTCAGGCAGCAGGAGCGAAAAACTGTTTTTT; CDR3 protein: CASSVESGSRSEKLFF
clone size: .; J gene: TRBJ1-1; V gene: TRBV19; D gene: TRBD1; CDR3 DNA: TGTGCCAGTAGTATAGATCCAGGGGGGACTGAAGCTTTCTTT; CDR3 protein: CASSIDPGGTEAFF
clone size: .; J gene: TRBJ2-7; V gene: TRBV7-2; D gene: TRBD1; CDR3 DNA: TGTGCCAGCAGCTTAACGGGACAGGGTGCGGAGCAGTACTTC; CDR3 protein: CASSLTGQGAEQYF
clone size: .; J gene: TRBJ1-6; V gene: TRBV12-3/TRBV12-4; D gene: .; CDR3 DNA: TGTGCCAGCAGTTTAGCGGATTATTCACCCCTCCACTTT; CDR3 protein: CASSLADYSPLHF
clone size: .; J gene: TRBJ1-4; V gene: TRBV9; D gene: .; CDR3 DNA: TGTGCCAGCGGTAGACAGAGCGGGCCTAATGAAAAACTGTTTTTT; CDR3 protein: CASGRQSGPNEKLFF
clone size: once; J gene: TRBJ2-7; V gene: TRBV5-4; D gene: .; CDR3 DNA: TGTGCCAGCAGCTTGGCAGGCCTAGCGTTTAGGCAGTACTTC; CDR3 protein: CASSLAGLAFRQYF
clone size: .; J gene: TRBJ2-5; V gene: TRBV7-6; D gene: TRBD2; CDR3 DNA: TGTGCCAGCAGCTCTCCCTCCCCGACTAGCGGAGGAGCTCAAGAGACCCAGTACTTC; CDR3 protein: CASSSPSPTSGGAQETQYF
clone size: .; J gene: TRBJ2-1; V gene: TRBV11-2; D gene: .; CDR3 DNA: TGTGCCAGCAGCCGGTCGGCGGGTGGTGAGCAGTTCTTC; CDR3 protein: CASSRSAGGEQFF
clone size: .; J gene: TRBJ2-3; V gene: TRBV3-1/TRBV3-2; D gene: .; CDR3 DNA: TGTGCCAGCAGCCAAGATCCTAAGGCAGATACGCAGTATTTT; CDR3 protein: CASSQDPKADTQYF
clone size: .; J gene: TRBJ1-6; V gene: TRBV6-5; D gene: .; CDR3 DNA: TGTGCCAGCAGTCCCACCGGGGCGAGTAATTCACCCCTCCACTTT; CDR3 protein: CASSPTGASNSPLHF
clone size: .; J gene: TRBJ1-6; V gene: TRBV28; D gene: TRBD1; CDR3 DNA: TGTGCCAGCAGGGGCGGGACAGGGGATAATTCACCCCTCCACTTT; CDR3 protein: CASRGGTGDNSPLHF
clone size: .; J gene: TRBJ2-7; V gene: TRBV12-5; D gene: TRBD1; CDR3 DNA: TGTGCTAGTAGTGACAGGGCCTCTACCTACGAGCAGTACTTC; CDR3 protein: CASSDRASTYEQYF
clone size: once; J gene: TRBJ1-4; V gene: TRBV7-9; D gene: .; CDR3 DNA: TGTGCCAGCAGCCCAACACGTGGAGCAACTAATGAAAAACTGTTTTTT; CDR3 protein: CASSPTRGATNEKLFF
clone size: .; J gene: TRBJ2-6; V gene: TRBV6-4; D gene: .; CDR3 DNA: TGTGCCAGCAGTGACTCGACGGGCTCTGGGGCCAACGTCCTGACTTTC; CDR3 protein: CASSDSTGSGANVLTF
clone size: once; J gene: TRBJ2-7; V gene: TRBV21-1; D gene: .; CDR3 DNA: TGTGCCAACTTGCCAAGGGGGGATCGGGACATGGCCTACGAGCAGTACTTC; CDR3 protein: CANLPRGDRDMAYEQYF
clone size: few; J gene: TRBJ1-1; V gene: TRBV5-1; D gene: .; CDR3 DNA: TGCGCCAGCAGCTTGGCCGCGAACACTGAAGCTTTCTTT; CDR3 protein: CASSLAANTEAFF
clone size: .; J gene: TRBJ1-1; V gene: TRBV2; D gene: .; CDR3 DNA: TGTGCCAGCACTCCGCATGGCCCAGGTGAAGCTTTCTTT; CDR3 protein: CASTPHGPGEAFF
clone size: few; J gene: TRBJ2-3; V gene: TRBV5-1; D gene: TRBD2; CDR3 DNA: TGCGCCAGCAGCTTAAGCGGGGCCAGCACAGATACGCAGTATTTT; CDR3 protein: CASSLSGASTDTQYF
clone size: .; J gene: TRBJ2-7; V gene: TRBV7-3; D gene: .; CDR3 DNA: TGTGCCAGCAGCCCCGGTGCGGGGGAGCAGTACTTC; CDR3 protein: CASSPGAGEQYF
clone size: .; J gene: TRBJ2-3; V gene: TRBV4-1; D gene: .; CDR3 DNA: TGCGCCAGCAGCCGGGGGTTTGCCCGCACCACGGGAGCGGATACGCAGTATTTT; CDR3 protein: CASSRGFARTTGADTQYF
clone size: .; J gene: TRBJ2-7; V gene: TRBV6-6; D gene: TRBD2; CDR3 DNA: TGTGCCAGCAGCCGACTCACGGGGGTTGCGTCTAGCGGGCCCTACGAGCAGTACTTC; CDR3 protein: CASSRLTGVASSGPYEQYF
clone size: .; J gene: TRBJ2-3; V gene: TRBV11-2; D gene: TRBD2; CDR3 DNA: TGTGCCAGCAGTTCCCGGGCGGGAGGCACAGATACGCAGTATTTT; CDR3 protein: CASSSRAGGTDTQYF
clone size: .; J gene: TRBJ2-3; V gene: TRBV10-3; D gene: TRBD1; CDR3 DNA: TGTGCCATCAGTGAGGTAGGACAGGGAGTAAAGGGTACGCAGTATTTT; CDR3 protein: CAISEVGQGVKGTQYF
clone size: .; J gene: TRBJ2-5; V gene: TRBV2; D gene: .; CDR3 DNA: TGTGCCAGCAAGGAGCGGTCGGGTCAAGAGACCCAGTACTTC; CDR3 protein: CASKERSGQETQYF
clone size: .; J gene: TRBJ2-7; V gene: TRBV19; D gene: .; CDR3 DNA: TGTGCCAGTAGGCCTGCGGATTTCCGCTCCTACGAGCAGTACTTC; CDR3 protein: CASRPADFRSYEQYF